The sequence of this T cell receptor (beta chain) was determined in a study of cytomegalovirus exposure and HLA in healthy donors. This CDR3 has 15 amino acids. Trimming shortened V by 0 bases and J by 6 bases, and 15 bases separated the two germline ends. Germline CDR1 and CDR2: MNHNY and SVGAGI (reference sequence). Worth noting for this clone: Its antigen is currently unknown.

Amplification used 60 Vbeta primers and 13 Jbeta primers. Libraries were prepared by immunoSEQ multiplex PCR; TCRdb keeps only in-frame clonotypes and omits some of them. The data show 120,000 to 150,000 clones, with almost 85% seen just once and more than 2.5% held by the top ten. The study, taken as a whole, reports: An observed cluster of highly shared sequence variants was recorded as a likely sequencing artifact. In vitro assays verified that three CMV-associated chains recognized CMV antigens specifically. Rare TCR sequences predominated, though certain public TCRs were found in many donors.

The rearrangement uses TRBV6-6 and TRBJ2-7; D may be TRBD1 (5 bases). This sequence originates from a man in his late teens or twenties in good health and CMV-seropositive. Sequencing was performed on PBMCs. CDR3 DNA sequence: TGTGCCAGCAGTTACTCCGGGCAGGGCTTGGGCGAGCAGTACTTC. It encodes CASSYSGQGLGEQYF.